These T cell receptor beta chains were read from a single sample in a study of T cells in Graves' hyperthyroidism and ophthalmopathy. TCRdb redid the calling of the multiplex PCR reads with MiXCR, one entry per CDR3 protein. The sample records approximately 600,000 distinct CDR3 sequences, more than 11% being singletons. Sample: blood. Receptors were obtained from a woman aged 25 to 39 with Graves' hyperthyroidism that later progressed to Graves' ophthalmopathy. Both conserved end residues are part of each CDR3. D genes are given only for firm matches. Not all rows give a size; the values are once, few, many and, for expanded clones, a class.

abundance	v_gene	d_gene	j_gene	CDR3nt	CDR3aa
many	TRBV11-3	.	TRBJ1-1	TGTGCCAGCAGCTTGGCCACTGAAGCTTTCTTT	CASSLATEAFF
many	TRBV6-5	TRBD2	TRBJ2-1	TGTGCCAGCAGTTACGTCGGACTAGCGGCCTACAATGAGCAGTTCTTC	CASSYVGLAAYNEQFF
.	TRBV27	.	TRBJ1-6	TGTGCCAGCAGACCCGATCTGGAAGGCTCCTATAATTCACCCCTCCACTTT	CASRPDLEGSYNSPLHF
few	TRBV9	.	TRBJ1-3	TGTGCCAGCAGCGTAGAGGACTCCTCTGGAAACACCATATATTTT	CASSVEDSSGNTIYF
many	TRBV20-1	.	TRBJ2-1	TGCAGTGCTAGCGGAGACAGTACAGCCTACAATGAGCAGTTCTTC	CSASGDSTAYNEQFF
.	TRBV5-1	.	TRBJ1-5	TGCGCCAGCAGCAGGGACCCTTTTTCTGAGCCCCAGCATTTT	CASSRDPFSEPQHF
.	TRBV11-1	TRBD2	TRBJ2-7	TGTGCCAGCAGCCTTAGCGGGACACTCCAATACGAGCAGTACTTC	CASSLSGTLQYEQYF
.	TRBV18	.	TRBJ1-6	TGTGCCAGCTCACCACCGAAGGCTGACAGCAACAATTCACCCCTCCACTTT	CASSPPKADSNNSPLHF
many	TRBV24-1	.	TRBJ1-2	TGTGCCACCAGTGACCCATCTGTCAACTATGGCTACACCTTC	CATSDPSVNYGYTF
few	TRBV6-5	.	TRBJ2-7	TGTGCCAGCAGTTACTCAGCCGGATACGAGCAGTACTTC	CASSYSAGYEQYF
.	TRBV2	.	TRBJ2-7	TGTGCCAGCAGCCCGAACCTCTTGGGCGAGCAGTACTTC	CASSPNLLGEQYF
many	TRBV30	.	TRBJ2-5	TGTGCCTGGACGTACCAAGAGACCCAGTACTTC	CAWTYQETQYF
many	TRBV4-1	TRBD1	TRBJ2-7	TGCGCCAGCAGCCAAGGGGACAGCACCTACGAGCAGTACTTC	CASSQGDSTYEQYF
many	TRBV28	TRBD1	TRBJ2-7	TGTGCCAGCACCCGGACAGGGATCTACGAGCAGTACTTC	CASTRTGIYEQYF
few	TRBV9	.	TRBJ2-7	TGTGCCAGCAGCGTCGGCAGGGGATCCTCCTACGAGCAGTACTTC	CASSVGRGSSYEQYF
many	TRBV2	TRBD2	TRBJ2-2	TGTGCCAGCAGTATTAGCGGGACCTCCGGGGAGCTGTTTTTT	CASSISGTSGELFF
many	TRBV28	TRBD1	TRBJ1-4	TGTGCCAGCAGGCCCACGACAGGGTTTGGAGAAAAACTGTTTTTT	CASRPTTGFGEKLFF
many	TRBV2	.	TRBJ1-2	TGTGCCAGCAGGAAAGACAGGTCTGGGGCTAACTATGGCTACACCTTC	CASRKDRSGANYGYTF
.	TRBV10-3	.	TRBJ2-7	TGTGCCATCAGCGGGATACCCTACGAGCAGTACTTC	CAISGIPYEQYF
many	TRBV2	.	TRBJ2-3	TGTGCCAGCAGTGAAGCCTCCGCGTCGTCAGATACGCAGTATTTT	CASSEASASSDTQYF
many	TRBV3-1	.	TRBJ1-2	TGTGCCAGCAGCCAAGGTCTAGACTATGGCTACACCTTC	CASSQGLDYGYTF
many	TRBV5-6	.	TRBJ1-4	TGTGCCAGCAGCCCTCGGGGTGGCAGGGCTAATGAAAAACTGTTTTTT	CASSPRGGRANEKLFF
.	TRBV6-4	TRBD2	TRBJ2-1	TGTGCCAGCAGTGGGGAGGCTAGCGGGATCTACAATGAGCAGTTCTTC	CASSGEASGIYNEQFF
many	TRBV3-1	TRBD2	TRBJ2-3	TGTGCCAGCAGGCACGGTGGCAGCGGGGGTAGCACAGATACGCAGTATTTT	CASRHGGSGGSTDTQYF
many	TRBV24-1	.	TRBJ1-5	TGTGCCACCAGTGACACCTCCCTCCGGCCCCAGCATTTT	CATSDTSLRPQHF
many	TRBV19	.	TRBJ2-1	TGTGCCAGTAGGGACCGACAGGTAAACAATGAGCAGTTCTTC	CASRDRQVNNEQFF
.	TRBV11-2	TRBD1	TRBJ1-2	TGTGCCAGCACACCGGGACAGGGACCTAACTATGGCTACACCTTC	CASTPGQGPNYGYTF
.	TRBV19	.	TRBJ2-5	TGTGCCAGTAGTATAGTTTTCAAAGAGCCGCAAGAGACCCAGTACTTC	CASSIVFKEPQETQYF
many	TRBV12-5	.	TRBJ1-1	TGTGCTAGTGGTTTGGTATCGACAAATTACATGAACACTGAAGCTTTCTTT	CASGLVSTNYMNTEAFF
.	TRBV5-1	.	TRBJ2-2	TGCGCCAGCAGCTTGGAAGGGGCCGGGGAGCTGTTTTTT	CASSLEGAGELFF
many	TRBV6-1	.	TRBJ2-5	TGTGCCAGCAGTGAAGAGAGAGGGGTACTTCAAGAGACCCAGTACTTC	CASSEERGVLQETQYF
.	TRBV7-9	.	TRBJ2-1	TGTGCCAGCAGCCCCCGCCCCAGCTCCTACAATGAGCAGTTCTTC	CASSPRPSSYNEQFF
few	TRBV19	.	TRBJ2-1	TGTGCCAGTGTACAGGGACCCTCCTACAATGAGCAGTTCTTC	CASVQGPSYNEQFF
many	TRBV12-3/TRBV12-4	TRBD2	TRBJ2-1	TGTGCCAGCAGTATACCGGGACTAGCGGGAGGAGTCAATGAGCAGTTCTTC	CASSIPGLAGGVNEQFF
many	TRBV7-2	.	TRBJ1-3	TGTGCCAGCAGCTTAGGGCTGGGGAGCTCTGGAAACACCATATATTTT	CASSLGLGSSGNTIYF
many	TRBV12-3/TRBV12-4	.	TRBJ2-3	TGTGCCAGCAGTTCATCTTTTGAAGGGTTCAGCACAGATACGCAGTATTTT	CASSSSFEGFSTDTQYF
.	TRBV30	.	TRBJ2-7	TGTGCCTGGAGTCGCGGACACGGACCCTACGAGCAGTACTTC	CAWSRGHGPYEQYF
few	TRBV20-1	TRBD1	TRBJ2-7	TGCAGTGCTACAAGGACAGGGCGGTACGAGCAGTACTTC	CSATRTGRYEQYF
many	TRBV14	.	TRBJ2-1	TGTGCCAGCAGCCGAGGACTACTGACTGAGCAGTTCTTC	CASSRGLLTEQFF
many	TRBV6-1	TRBD1	TRBJ2-7	TGTGCCGCTACAGGGGGCTACGAGCAGTACTTC	CAATGGYEQYF
few	TRBV28	.	TRBJ1-1	TGTGCCAGCAGTTCCGAGTATTTGTCCTCTCAGCAGATCTTT	CASSSEYLSSQQIF
many	TRBV12-3/TRBV12-4	TRBD2	TRBJ2-2	TGTGCCATCACCCCACTAGCGGGGGCACCCGGCGGGGAGCTGTTTTTT	CAITPLAGAPGGELFF
many	TRBV7-2	.	TRBJ2-7	TGTGCCAGCAGCTTAGATTGGGACGTCCCGCCGCAGTACTTC	CASSLDWDVPPQYF
many	TRBV20-1	TRBD1	TRBJ2-1	TGCAGTGCTGTCCAACCGGGACAGGGCTACAATGAGCAGTTCTTC	CSAVQPGQGYNEQFF
many	TRBV2	TRBD2	TRBJ2-7	TGTGCCAGCTGCGGGACTAGCGCCACTTACGAGCAGTACTTC	CASCGTSATYEQYF
few	TRBV24-1	.	TRBJ2-3	TGTGCCACCAGTGATTTGGCCGGCACAGATACGCAGTATTTT	CATSDLAGTDTQYF
.	TRBV20-1	.	TRBJ2-2	TGCAGTGCTAGAACTAGGGGCACCGGGGAGCTGTTTTTT	CSARTRGTGELFF
many	TRBV11-2	.	TRBJ1-5	TGTGCCAGCAGCTTAGATGTAGGGCCCCAGCATTTT	CASSLDVGPQHF
many	TRBV20-1	TRBD1	TRBJ1-5	TGCAGTGCTAGAGATCGGTACACAGGGGAAAGGCAGCCCCAGCATTTT	CSARDRYTGERQPQHF
many	TRBV11-3	.	TRBJ2-1	TGTGCCAGCAGCGAAATAGGGTTGAATGAGCAGTTCTTC	CASSEIGLNEQFF
many	TRBV5-1	.	TRBJ2-1	TGCGCCAGCAAGCATCCGCGGAATGAGCAGTTCTTC	CASKHPRNEQFF
few	TRBV5-1	.	TRBJ1-1	TGCGCCAGCAGCCCGGGGGGGGCGTTTACTGAAGCTTTCTTT	CASSPGGAFTEAFF
few	TRBV20-1	.	TRBJ1-6	TGCAGTGCGTTGGGCAGGGTTTGGGATTCACCCCTCCACTTT	CSALGRVWDSPLHF